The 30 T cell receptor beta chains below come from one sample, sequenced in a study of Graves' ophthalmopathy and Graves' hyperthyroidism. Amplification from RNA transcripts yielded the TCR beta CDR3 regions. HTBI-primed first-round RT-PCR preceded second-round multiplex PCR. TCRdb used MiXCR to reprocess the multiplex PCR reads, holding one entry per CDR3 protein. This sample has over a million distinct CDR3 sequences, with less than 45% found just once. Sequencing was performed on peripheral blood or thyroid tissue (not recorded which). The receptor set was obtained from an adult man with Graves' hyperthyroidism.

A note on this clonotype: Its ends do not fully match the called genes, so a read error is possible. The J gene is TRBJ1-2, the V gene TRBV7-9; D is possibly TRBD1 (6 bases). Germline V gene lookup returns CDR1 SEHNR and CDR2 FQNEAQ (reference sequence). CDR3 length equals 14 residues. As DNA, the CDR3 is TGTGCCAGCAGCTTAGAACAGGGCAAGGCCACTTTCTCCTTC. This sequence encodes CASSLEQGKATFSF.

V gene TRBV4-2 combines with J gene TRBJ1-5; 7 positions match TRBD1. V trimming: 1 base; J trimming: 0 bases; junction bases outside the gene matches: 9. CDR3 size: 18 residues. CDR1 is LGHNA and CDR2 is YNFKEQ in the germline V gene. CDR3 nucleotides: TGTGCCAGCAGCCAAGGGACAGGAGGATCGAATAGCAATCAGCCCCAGCATTTT. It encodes CASSQGTGGSNSNQPQHF.

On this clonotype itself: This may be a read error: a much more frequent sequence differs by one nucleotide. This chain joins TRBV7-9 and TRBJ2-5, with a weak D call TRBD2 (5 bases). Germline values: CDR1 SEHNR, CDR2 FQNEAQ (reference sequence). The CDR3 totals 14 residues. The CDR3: CAGSYKDRRETQYF. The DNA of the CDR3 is TGTGCCGGCAGCTATAAGGACCGGAGGGAGACCCAGTACTTC.

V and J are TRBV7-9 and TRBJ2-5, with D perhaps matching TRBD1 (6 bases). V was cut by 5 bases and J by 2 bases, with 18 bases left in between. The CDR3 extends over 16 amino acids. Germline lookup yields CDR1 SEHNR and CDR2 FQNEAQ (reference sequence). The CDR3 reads CASSPKLTGLQETQYF. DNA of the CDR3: TGTGCCAGCAGCCCAAAATTGACAGGTCTACAAGAGACCCAGTACTTC. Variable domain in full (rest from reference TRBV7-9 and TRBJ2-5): DTGVSQNPRHKITKRGQNVTFRCDPISEHNRLYWYRQTLGQGPEFLTYFQNEAQLEKSRLLSDRFSAERPKGSFSTLEIQRTEQGDSAMYLCASSPKLTGLQETQYFGPGTRLLVL.

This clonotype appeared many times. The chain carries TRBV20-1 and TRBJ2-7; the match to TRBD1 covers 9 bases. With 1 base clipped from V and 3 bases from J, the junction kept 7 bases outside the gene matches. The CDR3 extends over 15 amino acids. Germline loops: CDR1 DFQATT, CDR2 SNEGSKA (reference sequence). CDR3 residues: CSARGSPGQGYEQYF. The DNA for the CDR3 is TGCAGTGCTAGAGGATCGCCGGGACAGGGCTACGAGCAGTACTTC.

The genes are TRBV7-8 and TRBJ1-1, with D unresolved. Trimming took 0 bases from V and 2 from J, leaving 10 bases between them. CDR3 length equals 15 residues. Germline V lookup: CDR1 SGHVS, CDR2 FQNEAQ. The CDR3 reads CASSLAAVSNTEAFF. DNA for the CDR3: TGTGCCAGCAGCTTAGCGGCAGTGTCTAACACTGAAGCTTTCTTT.

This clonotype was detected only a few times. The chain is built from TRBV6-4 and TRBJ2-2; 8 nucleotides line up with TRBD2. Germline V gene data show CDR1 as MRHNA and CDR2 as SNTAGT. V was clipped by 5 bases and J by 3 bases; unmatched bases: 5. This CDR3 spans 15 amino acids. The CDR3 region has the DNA TGTGCCAGCAGTCCCACTAGCGGAGACACCGGGGAGCTGTTTTTT. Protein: CASSPTSGDTGELFF.

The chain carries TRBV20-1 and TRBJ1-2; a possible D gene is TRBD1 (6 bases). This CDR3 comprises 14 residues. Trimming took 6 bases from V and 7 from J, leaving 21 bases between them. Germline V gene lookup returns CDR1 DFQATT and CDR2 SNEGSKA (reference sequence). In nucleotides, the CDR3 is TGCAGTGCCCACCCCCGACCAGGGGCTAGTGGCTACACCTTC. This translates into CSAHPRPGASGYTF.

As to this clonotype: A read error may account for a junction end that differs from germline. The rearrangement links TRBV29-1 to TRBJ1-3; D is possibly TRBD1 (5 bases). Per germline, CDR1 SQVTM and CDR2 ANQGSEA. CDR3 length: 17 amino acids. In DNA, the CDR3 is TGCAGCGTTGAAGATCCTCAGGGTGGTTGGACTGGCTACACCTTATATTTT. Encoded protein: CSVEDPQGGWTGYTLYF.

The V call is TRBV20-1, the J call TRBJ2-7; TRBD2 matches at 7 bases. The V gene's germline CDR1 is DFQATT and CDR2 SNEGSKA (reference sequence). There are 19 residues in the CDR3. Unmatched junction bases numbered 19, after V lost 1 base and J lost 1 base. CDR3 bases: TGCAGTGCTAGAGTTTTTAGGGAATTTTTAGCGGGCGTATCCTACGAGCAGTACTTC. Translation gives CSARVFREFLAGVSYEQYF.

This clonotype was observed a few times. CDR3 protein: CASSSGRDRGGPGYTF. The CDR3 coding sequence is TGTGCCAGCAGCTCTGGCCGGGACAGGGGAGGCCCTGGCTACACCTTC. The gene calls are TRBV10-3 and TRBJ1-2; 10 positions match TRBD1. Germline assignment: CDR1 ENHRY and CDR2 SYGVKD. The CDR3 length is 16 residues. V lost 10 bases to trimming and J lost 7 bases; unmatched junction nucleotides: 18.

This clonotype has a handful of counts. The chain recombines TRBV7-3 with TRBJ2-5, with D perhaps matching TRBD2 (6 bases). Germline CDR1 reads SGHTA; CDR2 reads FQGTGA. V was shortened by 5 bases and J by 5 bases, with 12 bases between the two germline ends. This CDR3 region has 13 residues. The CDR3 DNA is TGTGCCAGCAGCGAAGGGACTTGGGAGACCCAGTACTTC. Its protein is CASSEGTWETQYF.

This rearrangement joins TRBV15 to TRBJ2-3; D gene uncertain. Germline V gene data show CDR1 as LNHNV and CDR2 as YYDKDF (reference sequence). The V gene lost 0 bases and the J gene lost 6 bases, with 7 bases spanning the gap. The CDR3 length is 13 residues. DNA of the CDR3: TGTGCCACCAGCAGAGATCAGGAGGATACGCAGTATTTT. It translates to CATSRDQEDTQYF.

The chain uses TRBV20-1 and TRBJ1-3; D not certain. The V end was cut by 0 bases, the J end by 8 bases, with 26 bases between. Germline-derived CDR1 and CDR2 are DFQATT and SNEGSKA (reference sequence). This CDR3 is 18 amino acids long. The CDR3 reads CSARDLRARSSRVDTIYF. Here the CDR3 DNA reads TGCAGTGCTAGAGATCTCCGGGCTCGTTCGTCACGGGTGGACACCATATATTTT.

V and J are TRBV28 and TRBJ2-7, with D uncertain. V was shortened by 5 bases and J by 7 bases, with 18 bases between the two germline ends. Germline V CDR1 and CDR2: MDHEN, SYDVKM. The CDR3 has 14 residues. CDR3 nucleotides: TGTGCCAGCAGTCCATCCAACTCCCCTCGAGAGCAGTACTTC. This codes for CASSPSNSPREQYF.

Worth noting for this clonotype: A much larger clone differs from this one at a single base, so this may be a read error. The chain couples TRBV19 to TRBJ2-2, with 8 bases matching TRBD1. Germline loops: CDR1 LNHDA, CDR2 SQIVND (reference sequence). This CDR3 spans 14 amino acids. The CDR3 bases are TGTGCCAGTAGTGGTGACAGGGGCACCAGGGAGCTGTTTTTT. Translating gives CASSGDRGTRELFF.

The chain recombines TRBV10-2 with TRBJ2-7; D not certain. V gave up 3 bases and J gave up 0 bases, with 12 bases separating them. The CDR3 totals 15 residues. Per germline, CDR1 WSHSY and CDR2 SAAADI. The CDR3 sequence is CASSDSGQSSYEQYF. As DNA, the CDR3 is TGCGCCAGCAGTGACTCCGGGCAGAGCTCCTACGAGCAGTACTTC.

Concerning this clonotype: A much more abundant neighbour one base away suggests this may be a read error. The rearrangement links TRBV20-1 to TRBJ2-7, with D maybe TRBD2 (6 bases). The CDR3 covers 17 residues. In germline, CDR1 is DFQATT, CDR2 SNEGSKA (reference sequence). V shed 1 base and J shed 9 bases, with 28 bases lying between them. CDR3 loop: CSARGPLRRVREHGQYF. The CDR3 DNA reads TGCAGTGCTAGAGGCCCCCTCCGAAGGGTTCGGGAGCACGGGCAGTACTTC.

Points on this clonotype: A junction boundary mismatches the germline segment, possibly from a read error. The CDR3, as DNA: TGCACCGCGGAGTGGAACACTGAAGCCTTCTTT. Its protein product is CTAEWNTEAFF. The chain couples TRBV29-1 to TRBJ1-1, with unresolved D. This CDR3 has 11 residues. Germline lookup yields CDR1 SQVTM and CDR2 ANQGSEA.

DNA of the CDR3: TGTGCCAGCAGCTCCGTTGTCGACAGGGTGTCTTCACCCCTCCACTTT. Translation: CASSSVVDRVSSPLHF. This sequence joins TRBV7-2 and TRBJ1-6, with 7 positions matching TRBD1. V lost 4 bases to trimming and J lost 9 bases; unmatched junction nucleotides: 12. The germline CDR1 and CDR2 sequences are SGHTA and FQGNSA. The CDR3 runs 16 residues.

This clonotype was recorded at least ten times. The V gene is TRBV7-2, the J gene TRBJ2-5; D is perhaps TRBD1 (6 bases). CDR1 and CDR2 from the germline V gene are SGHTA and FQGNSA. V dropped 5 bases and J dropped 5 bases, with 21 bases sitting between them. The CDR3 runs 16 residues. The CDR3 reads CASSTLQGQLGETQYF. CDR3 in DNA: TGTGCCAGCAGCACCCTACAGGGTCAGTTAGGGGAGACCCAGTACTTC.

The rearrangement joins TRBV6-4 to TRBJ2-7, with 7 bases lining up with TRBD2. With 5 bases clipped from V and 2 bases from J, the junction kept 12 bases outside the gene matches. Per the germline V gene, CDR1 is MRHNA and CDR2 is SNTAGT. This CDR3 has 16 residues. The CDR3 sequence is CASSQAIRGETYEQYF. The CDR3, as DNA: TGTGCCAGCAGTCAAGCCATCCGGGGGGAAACCTACGAGCAGTACTTC.

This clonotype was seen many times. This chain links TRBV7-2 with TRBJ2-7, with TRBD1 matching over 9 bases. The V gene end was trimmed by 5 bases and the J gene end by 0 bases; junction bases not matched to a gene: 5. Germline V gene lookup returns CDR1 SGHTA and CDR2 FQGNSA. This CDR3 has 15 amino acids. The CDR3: CASSKGTGRSYEQYF. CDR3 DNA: TGTGCCAGCAGCAAGGGGACAGGGCGCTCCTACGAGCAGTACTTC.

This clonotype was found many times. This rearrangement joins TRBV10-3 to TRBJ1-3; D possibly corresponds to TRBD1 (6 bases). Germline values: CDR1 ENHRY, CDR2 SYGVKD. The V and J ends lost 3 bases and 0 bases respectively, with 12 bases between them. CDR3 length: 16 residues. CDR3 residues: CAISDPGTRSGNTIYF. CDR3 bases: TGTGCCATCAGTGACCCCGGGACACGCTCTGGAAACACCATATATTTT.

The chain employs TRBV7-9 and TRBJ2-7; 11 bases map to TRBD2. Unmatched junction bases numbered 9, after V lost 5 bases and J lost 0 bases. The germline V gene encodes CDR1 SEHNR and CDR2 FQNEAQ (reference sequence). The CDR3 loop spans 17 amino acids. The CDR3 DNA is TGTGCCAGCAGCCAAGATCATACTAGCGGGAGCTCCTACGAGCAGTACTTC. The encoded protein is CASSQDHTSGSSYEQYF.

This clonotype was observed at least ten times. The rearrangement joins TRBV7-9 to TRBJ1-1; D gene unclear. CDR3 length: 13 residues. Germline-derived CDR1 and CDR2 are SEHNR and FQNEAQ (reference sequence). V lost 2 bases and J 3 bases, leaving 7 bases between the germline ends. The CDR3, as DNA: TGTGCCAGCAGCTTAACATCGGACACTGAAGCTTTCTTT. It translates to CASSLTSDTEAFF.

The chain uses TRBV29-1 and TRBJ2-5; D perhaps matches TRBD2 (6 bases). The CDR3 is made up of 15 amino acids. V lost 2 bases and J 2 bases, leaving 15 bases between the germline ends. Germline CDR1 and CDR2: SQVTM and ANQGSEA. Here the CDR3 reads CSVETRDWDQETQYF. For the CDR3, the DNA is TGCAGCGTTGAAACTAGGGACTGGGATCAAGAGACCCAGTACTTC.

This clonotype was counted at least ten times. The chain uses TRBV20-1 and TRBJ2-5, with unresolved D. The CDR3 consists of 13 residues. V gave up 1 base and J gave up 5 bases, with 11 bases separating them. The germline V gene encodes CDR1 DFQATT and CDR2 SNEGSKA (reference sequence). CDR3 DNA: TGCAGTGCTAGAGCGGAGCTCCGGGAGACCCAGTACTTC. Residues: CSARAELRETQYF.

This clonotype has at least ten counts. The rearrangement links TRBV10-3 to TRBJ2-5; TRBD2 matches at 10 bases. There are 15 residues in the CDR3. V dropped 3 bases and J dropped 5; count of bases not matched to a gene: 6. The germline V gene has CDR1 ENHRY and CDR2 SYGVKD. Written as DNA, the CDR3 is TGTGCCATCAGTGACGTAGCGGGAGGACCTGAGACCCAGTACTTC. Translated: CAISDVAGGPETQYF.

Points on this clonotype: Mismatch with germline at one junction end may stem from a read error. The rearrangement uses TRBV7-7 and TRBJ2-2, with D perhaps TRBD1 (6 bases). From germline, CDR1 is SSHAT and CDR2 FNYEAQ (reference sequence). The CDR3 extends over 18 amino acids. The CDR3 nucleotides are TGTGCCGGCAGCTTATACATTTCGGGGACAACGAACACCGGGGAGCTGTTTTTT. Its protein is CAGSLYISGTTNTGELFF. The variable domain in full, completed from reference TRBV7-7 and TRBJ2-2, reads GAGVSQSPRYKVTKRGQDVTLRCDPISSHATLYWYQQALGQGPEFLTYFNYEAQPDKSGLPSDRFSAERPEGSISTLTIQRTEQRDSAMYRCAGSLYISGTTNTGELFFGEGSRLTVL.